This T cell receptor beta chain derives from a study of shared clonotypes between healthy human individuals. Study-wide context: The composition of the donors was a couple of women and a few men aged 18 to 49.

Per the original methods: As immunoSEQ supplied junction-only sequences (without quality scores), filtering differed. Clones were read by immunoSEQ multiplex PCR, and TCRdb kept only the in-frame ones, dropping some. V and J calls and clone size follow that table, whereas D and trimming were derived from the DNA. The table lists under 750,000 clones, around 77% of them singletons. CDR1 SGHVS and CDR2 FNYEAQ come from the germline V gene. V lost 8 bases and J 2 bases, leaving 11 bases between the germline ends. The CDR3 sequence is 13 residues long. Input material: memory CD4+ T cells sorted from blood. Documented subset: CD45RA-negative fraction. This chain links TRBV7-6 with TRBJ2-3, with no clear D. This receptor was taken from a woman aged 25 to 39 in good health. The CDR3 DNA is TGTGCCAGCCAGAATAGCCTCACAGATACGCAGTATTTT. It encodes CASQNSLTDTQYF.